This passage covers 4 T cell receptor beta chains from one sample sequenced in a study of blood T cells in healthy people across ages. Next came a second PCR, run for 7 to 11 cycles, which used a sample-barcoded 5' primer along with a J-beta primer mix. In TCRdb, the 5' RACE reads were re-called with MiXCR into one record per CDR3 protein. The table includes about 1,400,000 distinct CDR3 sequences, roughly 59% detected once. What was sequenced was blood. These receptors were obtained from a young man in good health.

Written as DNA, the CDR3 is TGCAGTGCCCCGGTGTGGAATGAGCAGTTCTTC. Translated: CSAPVWNEQFF. This chain connects TRBV20-1 to TRBJ2-1; D is ambiguous. The CDR3 runs to 11 residues. V was trimmed by 6 bases and J by 7 bases, leaving 10 bases between them. Germline lookup yields CDR1 DFQATT and CDR2 SNEGSKA (reference sequence).

The J gene is TRBJ2-3, the V gene TRBV10-3, with 7 positions matching TRBD2. V shed 10 bases, J shed 4 bases, and the junction held 11 bases outside the gene matches. The CDR3 runs 14 residues. Germline V gene lookup returns CDR1 ENHRY and CDR2 SYGVKD. DNA for the CDR3: TGTGCCACCTTACCGGGACTATACGCAGATACGCAGTATTTT. This codes for CATLPGLYADTQYF.

The chain recombines TRBV5-5 with TRBJ2-1, with 8 bases that match TRBD1. This CDR3 is 17 amino acids long. V shed 0 bases and J 6 bases; nucleotides not matched to a gene: 11. Germline V gene data show CDR1 as SGHKS and CDR2 as YYEKEE (reference sequence). The CDR3 DNA reads as TGTGCCAGCAGCTTGGGGACAGGGACAGTAGTGACCAATGAGCAGTTCTTC. This encodes CASSLGTGTVVTNEQFF.

The V gene is TRBV27, the J gene TRBJ2-7; 7 bases are a match to TRBD2. Trimming at V came to 7 bases and at J to 6 bases, leaving 27 bases not matched to a gene. This CDR3 has 19 amino acids. CDR1 and CDR2 (germline): MNHEY, SMNVEV (reference sequence). In DNA, the CDR3 is TGTGCCAGCACGCGACCGGGACTATATGCCATATGCACTCACGGCGAGCAGTACTTC. It specifies CASTRPGLYAICTHGEQYF.